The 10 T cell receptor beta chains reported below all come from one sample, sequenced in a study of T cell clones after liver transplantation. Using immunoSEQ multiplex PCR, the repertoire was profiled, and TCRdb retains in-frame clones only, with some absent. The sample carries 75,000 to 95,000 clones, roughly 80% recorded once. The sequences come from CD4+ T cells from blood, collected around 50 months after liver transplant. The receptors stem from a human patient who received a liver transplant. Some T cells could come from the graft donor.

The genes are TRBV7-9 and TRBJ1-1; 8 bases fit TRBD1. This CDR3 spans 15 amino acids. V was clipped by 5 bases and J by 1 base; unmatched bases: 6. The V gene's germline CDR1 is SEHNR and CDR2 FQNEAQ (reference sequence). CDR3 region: CASSRQGAKNTEAFF. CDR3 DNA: TGTGCCAGCAGCCGCCAGGGGGCCAAGAACACTGAAGCTTTCTTT.

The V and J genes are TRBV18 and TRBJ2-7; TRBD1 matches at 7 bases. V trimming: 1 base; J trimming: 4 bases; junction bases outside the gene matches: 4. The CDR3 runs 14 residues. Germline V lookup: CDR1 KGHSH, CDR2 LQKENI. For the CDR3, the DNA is TGTGCCAGCTCACCACAGGGGGCAGAGTACGAGCAGTACTTC. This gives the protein CASSPQGAEYEQYF.

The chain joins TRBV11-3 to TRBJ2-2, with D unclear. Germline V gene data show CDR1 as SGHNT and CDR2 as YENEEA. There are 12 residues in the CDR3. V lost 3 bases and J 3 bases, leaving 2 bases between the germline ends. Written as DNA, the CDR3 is TGTGCCAGCAGCTTTTACACCGGGGAGCTGTTTTTT. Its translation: CASSFYTGELFF. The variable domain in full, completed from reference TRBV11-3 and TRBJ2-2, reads EAGVVQSPRYKIIEKKQPVAFWCNPISGHNTLYWYLQNLGQGPELLIRYENEEAVDDSQLPKDRFSAERLKGVDSTLKIQPAELGDSAVYLCASSFYTGELFFGEGSRLTVL.

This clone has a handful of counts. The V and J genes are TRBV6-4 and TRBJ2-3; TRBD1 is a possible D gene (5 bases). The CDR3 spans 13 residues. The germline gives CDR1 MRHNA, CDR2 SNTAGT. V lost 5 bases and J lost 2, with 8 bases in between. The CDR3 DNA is TGTGCCAGCAGTTTGGACAACACAGATACGCAGTATTTT. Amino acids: CASSLDNTDTQYF.

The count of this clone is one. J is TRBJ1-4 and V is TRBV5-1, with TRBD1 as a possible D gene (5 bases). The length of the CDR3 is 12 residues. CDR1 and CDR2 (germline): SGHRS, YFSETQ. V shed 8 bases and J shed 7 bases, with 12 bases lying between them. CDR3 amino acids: CARGEGGEKLFF. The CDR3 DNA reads TGCGCCAGGGGGGAAGGAGGTGAAAAACTGTTTTTT. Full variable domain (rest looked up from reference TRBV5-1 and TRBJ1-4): KAGVTQTPRYLIKTRGQQVTLSCSPISGHRSVSWYQQTPGQGLQFLFEYFSETQRNKGNFPGRFSGRQFSNSRSEMNVSTLELGDSALYLCARGEGGEKLFFGSGTQLSVL.

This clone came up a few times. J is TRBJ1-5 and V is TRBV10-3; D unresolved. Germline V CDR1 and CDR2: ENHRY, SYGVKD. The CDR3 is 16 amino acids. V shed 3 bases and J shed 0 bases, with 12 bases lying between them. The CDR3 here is CAISDPVRNSNQPQHF. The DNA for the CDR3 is TGTGCCATCAGTGACCCCGTCAGGAATAGCAATCAGCCCCAGCATTTT.

The chain's CDR3 is CASSSGTFPSTDTQYF. The CDR3 nucleotides are TGTGCCAGTAGTTCAGGGACTTTCCCAAGCACAGATACGCAGTATTTT. This sequence joins TRBV19 and TRBJ2-3, with D possibly matching TRBD2 (6 bases). Germline values: CDR1 LNHDA, CDR2 SQIVND (reference sequence). This CDR3 is 16 amino acids long. V dropped 5 bases and J dropped 0 bases, with 15 bases sitting between them.

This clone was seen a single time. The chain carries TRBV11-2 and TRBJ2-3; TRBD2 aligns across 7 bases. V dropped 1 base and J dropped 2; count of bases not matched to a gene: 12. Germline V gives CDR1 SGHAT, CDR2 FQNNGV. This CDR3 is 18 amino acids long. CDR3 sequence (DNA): TGTGCCAGCAGCTTAGGTCAACCCCGCGGGGGAGTCACAGATACGCAGTATTTT. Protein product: CASSLGQPRGGVTDTQYF.

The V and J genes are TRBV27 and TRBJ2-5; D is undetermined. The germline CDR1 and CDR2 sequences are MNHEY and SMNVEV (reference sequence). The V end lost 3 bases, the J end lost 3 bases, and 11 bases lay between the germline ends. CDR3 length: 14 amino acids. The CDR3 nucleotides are TGTGCCAGCAGTTTTAACAGCGCGAAAGAGACCCAGTACTTC. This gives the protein CASSFNSAKETQYF.

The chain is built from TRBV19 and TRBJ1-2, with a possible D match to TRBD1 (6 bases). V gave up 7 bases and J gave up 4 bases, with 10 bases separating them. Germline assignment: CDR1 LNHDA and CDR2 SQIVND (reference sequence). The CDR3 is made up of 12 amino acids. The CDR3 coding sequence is TGTGCCAGTACCCCGGACAGCTATGGCTACACCTTC. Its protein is CASTPDSYGYTF. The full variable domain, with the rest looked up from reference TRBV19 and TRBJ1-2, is DGGITQSPKYLFRKEGQNVTLSCEQNLNHDAMYWYRQDPGQGLRLIYYSQIVNDFQKGDIAEGYSVSREKKESFPLTVTSAQKNPTAFYLCASTPDSYGYTFGSGTRLTVV.